Reported below is one TCR beta chain. Its antigen remains unknown. The germline CDR1 and CDR2 sequences are SNHLY and FYNNEI. The length of the CDR3 is 15 residues. Trimming removed 5 bases from V and 6 bases from J, with 18 bases in between. Sequencing used immunoSEQ multiplex PCR; TCRdb keeps in-frame clones, though not all of them. The sample consists of about 27,000 clones, roughly 90% of them appearing once. The study pooled second doses at about 4 or about 12 weeks. These data are taken from a study of T cell responses to AZD1222 COVID-19 vaccine. Study-wide points: Clonal diversity was possibly underestimated; the donors were predominantly white British and more often female.

The chain has TRBV2 and TRBJ2-3; D may be TRBD1 (5 bases). The clonotype originates from an adult who received the AZD1222 COVID-19 vaccine. This material consisted of peripheral blood, taken 28 days after the second AZD1222 dose. The CDR3 protein is CASSTETVPRDTQYF. The CDR3 nucleotides read TGTGCCAGCAGTACCGAGACAGTCCCACGGGATACGCAGTATTTT.